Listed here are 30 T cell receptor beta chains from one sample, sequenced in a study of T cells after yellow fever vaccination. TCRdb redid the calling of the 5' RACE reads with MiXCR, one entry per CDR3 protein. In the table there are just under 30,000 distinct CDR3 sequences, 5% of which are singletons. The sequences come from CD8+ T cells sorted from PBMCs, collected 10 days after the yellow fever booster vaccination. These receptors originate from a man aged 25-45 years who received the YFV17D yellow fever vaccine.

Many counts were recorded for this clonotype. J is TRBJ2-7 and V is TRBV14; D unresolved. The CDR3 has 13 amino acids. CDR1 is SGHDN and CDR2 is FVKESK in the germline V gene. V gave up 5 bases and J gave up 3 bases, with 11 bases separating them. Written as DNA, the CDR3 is TGTGCCAGCAGCTCGGCTCGTCACTACGAGCAGTACTTC. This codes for CASSSARHYEQYF.

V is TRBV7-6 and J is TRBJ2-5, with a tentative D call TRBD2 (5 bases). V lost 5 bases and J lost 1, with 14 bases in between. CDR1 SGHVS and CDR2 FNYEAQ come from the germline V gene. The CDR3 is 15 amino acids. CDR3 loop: CASSPELGPQETQYF. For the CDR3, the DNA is TGTGCCAGCAGCCCAGAACTAGGTCCCCAAGAGACCCAGTACTTC.

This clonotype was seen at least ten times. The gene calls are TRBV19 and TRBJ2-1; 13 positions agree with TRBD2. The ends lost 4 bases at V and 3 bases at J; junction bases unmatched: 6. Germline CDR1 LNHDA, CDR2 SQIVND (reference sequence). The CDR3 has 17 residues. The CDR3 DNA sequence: TGTGCCAGTAGTAAACCGGGACTAGCGGGGAACTACAATGAGCAGTTCTTC. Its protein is CASSKPGLAGNYNEQFF.

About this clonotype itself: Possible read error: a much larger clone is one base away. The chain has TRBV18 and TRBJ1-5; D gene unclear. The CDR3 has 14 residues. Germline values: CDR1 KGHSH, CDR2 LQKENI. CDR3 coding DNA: TGTGCCAGCTCACCAATCGCCGGAAATCAGACCCAGCATTTT. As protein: CASSPIAGNQTQHF.

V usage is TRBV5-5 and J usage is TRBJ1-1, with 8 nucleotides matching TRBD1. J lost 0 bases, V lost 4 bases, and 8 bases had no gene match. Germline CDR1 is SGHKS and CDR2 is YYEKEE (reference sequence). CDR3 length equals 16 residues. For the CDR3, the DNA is TGTGCCAGCAGCAAAGACAGGGGCTTCATGAACACTGAAGCTTTCTTT. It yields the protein CASSKDRGFMNTEAFF.

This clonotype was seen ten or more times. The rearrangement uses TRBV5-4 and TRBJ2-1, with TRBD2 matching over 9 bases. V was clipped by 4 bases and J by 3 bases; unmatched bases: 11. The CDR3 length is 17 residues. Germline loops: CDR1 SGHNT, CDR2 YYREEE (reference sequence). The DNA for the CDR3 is TGTGCCAGCAGCCTGCCGGGAGCGGGAGGAATCTACAATGAGCAGTTCTTC. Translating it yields CASSLPGAGGIYNEQFF.

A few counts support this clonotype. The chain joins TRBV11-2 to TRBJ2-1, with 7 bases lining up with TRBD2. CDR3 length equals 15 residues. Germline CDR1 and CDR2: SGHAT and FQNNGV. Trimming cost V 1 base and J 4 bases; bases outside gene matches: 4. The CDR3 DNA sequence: TGTGCCAGCAGCTTAGTCCTAGCGGATTACAATGAGCAGTTCTTC. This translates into CASSLVLADYNEQFF.

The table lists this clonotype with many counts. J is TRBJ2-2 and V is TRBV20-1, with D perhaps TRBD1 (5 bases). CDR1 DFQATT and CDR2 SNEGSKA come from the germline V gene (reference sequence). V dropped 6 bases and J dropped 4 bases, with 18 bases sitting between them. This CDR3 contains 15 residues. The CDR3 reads CSAFSVGEATGELFF. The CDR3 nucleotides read TGCAGTGCCTTCTCGGTAGGGGAAGCCACCGGGGAGCTGTTTTTT.

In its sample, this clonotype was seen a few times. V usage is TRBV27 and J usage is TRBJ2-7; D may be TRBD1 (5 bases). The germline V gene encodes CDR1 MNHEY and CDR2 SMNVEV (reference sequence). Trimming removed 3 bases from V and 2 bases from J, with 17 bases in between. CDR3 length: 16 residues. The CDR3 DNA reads TGTGCCAGCAGTTTGGCTCGGACATATCCCGCCTACGAGCAGTACTTC. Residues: CASSLARTYPAYEQYF.

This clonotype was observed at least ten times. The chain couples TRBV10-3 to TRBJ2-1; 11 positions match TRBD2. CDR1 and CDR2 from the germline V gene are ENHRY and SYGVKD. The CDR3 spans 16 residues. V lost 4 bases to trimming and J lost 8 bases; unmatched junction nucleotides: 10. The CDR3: CAISGQLAGAEDEQFF. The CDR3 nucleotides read TGTGCCATCAGTGGACAACTAGCGGGGGCTGAGGATGAGCAGTTCTTC.

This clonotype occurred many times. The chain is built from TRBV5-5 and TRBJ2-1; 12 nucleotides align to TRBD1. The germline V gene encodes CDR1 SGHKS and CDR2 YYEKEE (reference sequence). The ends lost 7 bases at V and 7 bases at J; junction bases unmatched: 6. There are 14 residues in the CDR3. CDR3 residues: CASEGTGGWNEQFF. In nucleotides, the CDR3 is TGTGCCAGCGAAGGGACAGGGGGCTGGAATGAGCAGTTCTTC.

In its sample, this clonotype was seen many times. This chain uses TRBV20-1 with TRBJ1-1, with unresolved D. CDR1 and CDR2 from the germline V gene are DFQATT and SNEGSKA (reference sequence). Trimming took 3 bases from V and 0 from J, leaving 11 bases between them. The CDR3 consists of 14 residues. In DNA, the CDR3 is TGCAGTGCTAGTAAATGGCCCATGAACACTGAAGCTTTCTTT. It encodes CSASKWPMNTEAFF.

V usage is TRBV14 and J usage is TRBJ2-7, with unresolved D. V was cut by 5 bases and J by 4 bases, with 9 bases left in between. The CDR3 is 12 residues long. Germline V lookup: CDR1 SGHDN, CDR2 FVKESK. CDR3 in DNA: TGTGCCAGCAGCTCGCTAGGTTACGAGCAGTACTTC. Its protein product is CASSSLGYEQYF.

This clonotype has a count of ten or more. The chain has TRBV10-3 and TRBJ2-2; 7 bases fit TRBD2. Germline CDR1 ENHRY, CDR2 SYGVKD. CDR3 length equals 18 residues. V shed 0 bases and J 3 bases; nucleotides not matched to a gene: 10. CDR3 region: CAISESGEAGVHTGELFF. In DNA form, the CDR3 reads TGTGCCATCAGTGAGTCCGGTGAGGCGGGAGTTCACACCGGGGAGCTGTTTTTT.

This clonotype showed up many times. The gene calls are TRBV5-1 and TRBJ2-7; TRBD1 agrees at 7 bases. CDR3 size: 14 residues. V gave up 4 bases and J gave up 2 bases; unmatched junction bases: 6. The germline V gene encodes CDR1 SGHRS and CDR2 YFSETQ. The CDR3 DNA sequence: TGCGCCAGCAGCGCCGGGACAGACGCCTACGAGCAGTACTTC. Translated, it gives CASSAGTDAYEQYF.

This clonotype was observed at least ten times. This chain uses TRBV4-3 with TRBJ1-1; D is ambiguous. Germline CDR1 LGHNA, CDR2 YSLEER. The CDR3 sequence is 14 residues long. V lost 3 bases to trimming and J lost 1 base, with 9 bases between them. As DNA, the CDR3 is TGCGCCAGCAGCCACGGTCCGGAGAACACTGAAGCTTTCTTT. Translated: CASSHGPENTEAFF.

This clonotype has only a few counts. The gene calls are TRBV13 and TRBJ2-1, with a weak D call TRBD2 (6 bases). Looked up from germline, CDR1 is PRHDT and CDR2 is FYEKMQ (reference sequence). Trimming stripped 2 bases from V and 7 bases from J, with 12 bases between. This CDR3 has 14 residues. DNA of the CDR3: TGTGCCAGCAGCTTAAGGGGAGGAGGTAATGAGCAGTTCTTC. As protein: CASSLRGGGNEQFF. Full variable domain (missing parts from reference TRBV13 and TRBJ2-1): AAGVIQSPRHLIKEKRETATLKCYPIPRHDTVYWYQQGPGQDPQFLISFYEKMQSDKGSIPDRFSAQQFSDYHSELNMSSLELGDSALYFCASSLRGGGNEQFFGPGTRLTVL.

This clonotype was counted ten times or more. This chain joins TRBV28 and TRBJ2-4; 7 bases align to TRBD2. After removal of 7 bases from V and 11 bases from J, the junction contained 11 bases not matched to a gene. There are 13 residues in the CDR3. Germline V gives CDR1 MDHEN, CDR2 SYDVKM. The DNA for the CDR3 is TGTGCCAGCAACTCCCCCGCTAGCGGTGTTCAGTACTTC. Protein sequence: CASNSPASGVQYF. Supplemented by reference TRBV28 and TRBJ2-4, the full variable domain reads DVKVTQSSRYLVKRTGEKVFLECVQDMDHENMFWYRQDPGLGLRLIYFSYDVKMKEKGDIPEGYSVSREKKERFSLILESASTNQTSMYLCASNSPASGVQYFGAGTRLSVL.

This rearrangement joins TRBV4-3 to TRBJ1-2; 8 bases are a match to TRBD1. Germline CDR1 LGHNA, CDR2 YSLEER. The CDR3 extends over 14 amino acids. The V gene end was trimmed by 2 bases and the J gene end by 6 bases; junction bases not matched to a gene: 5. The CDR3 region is CASSQFTGGHGYTF. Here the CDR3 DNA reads TGCGCCAGCAGCCAATTCACAGGGGGTCATGGCTACACCTTC.

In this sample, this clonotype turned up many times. As DNA, the CDR3 is TGCGCCAGCAGCTCAACAGGGGGCAATGAGCAGTTCTTC. Translated: CASSSTGGNEQFF. V usage is TRBV5-1 and J usage is TRBJ2-1, with 8 bases lining up with TRBD1. Germline CDR1 is SGHRS and CDR2 is YFSETQ. CDR3 length: 13 amino acids. The V segment lost 3 bases and the J segment 6 bases; nucleotides outside the gene matches: 2.

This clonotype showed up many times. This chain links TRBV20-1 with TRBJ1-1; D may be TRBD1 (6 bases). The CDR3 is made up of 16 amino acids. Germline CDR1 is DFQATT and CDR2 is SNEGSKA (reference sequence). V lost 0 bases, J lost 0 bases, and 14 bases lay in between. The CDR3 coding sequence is TGCAGTGCTAGAGATCTCTGGGGACAACTGAACACTGAAGCTTTCTTT. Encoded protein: CSARDLWGQLNTEAFF.

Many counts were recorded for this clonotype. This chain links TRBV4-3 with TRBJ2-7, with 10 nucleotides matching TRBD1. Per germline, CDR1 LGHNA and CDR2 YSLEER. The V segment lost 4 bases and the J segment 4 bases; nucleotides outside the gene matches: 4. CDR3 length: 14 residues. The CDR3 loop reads CASSPGTGAYEQYF. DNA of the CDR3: TGCGCCAGCAGCCCCGGGACAGGGGCATACGAGCAGTACTTC.

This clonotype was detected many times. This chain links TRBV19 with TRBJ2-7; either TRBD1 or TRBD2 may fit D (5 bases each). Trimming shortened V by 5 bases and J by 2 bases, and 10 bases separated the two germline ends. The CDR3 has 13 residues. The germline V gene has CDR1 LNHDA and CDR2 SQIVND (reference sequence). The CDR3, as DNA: TGTGCCAGTAGTGGGGGACCGCCCTACGAGCAGTACTTC. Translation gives CASSGGPPYEQYF. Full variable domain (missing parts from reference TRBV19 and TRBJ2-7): DGGITQSPKYLFRKEGQNVTLSCEQNLNHDAMYWYRQDPGQGLRLIYYSQIVNDFQKGDIAEGYSVSREKKESFPLTVTSAQKNPTAFYLCASSGGPPYEQYFGPGTRLTVT.

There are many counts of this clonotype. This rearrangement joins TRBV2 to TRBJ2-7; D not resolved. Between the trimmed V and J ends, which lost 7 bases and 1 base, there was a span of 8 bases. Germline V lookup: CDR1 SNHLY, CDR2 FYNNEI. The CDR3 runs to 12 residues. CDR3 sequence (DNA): TGTGCCAGCATGAAGAGTTCCTACGAGCAGTACTTC. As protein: CASMKSSYEQYF.

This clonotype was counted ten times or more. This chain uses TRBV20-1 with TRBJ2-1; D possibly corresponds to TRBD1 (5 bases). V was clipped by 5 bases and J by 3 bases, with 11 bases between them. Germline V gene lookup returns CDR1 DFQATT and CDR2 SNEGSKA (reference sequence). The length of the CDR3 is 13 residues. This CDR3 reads CSAPLTDYNEQFF. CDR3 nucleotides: TGCAGTGCTCCTCTGACAGACTACAATGAGCAGTTCTTC.

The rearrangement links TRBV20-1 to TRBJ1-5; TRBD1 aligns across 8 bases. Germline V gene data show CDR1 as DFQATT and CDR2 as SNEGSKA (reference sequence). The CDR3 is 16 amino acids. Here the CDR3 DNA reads TGCTGTGTCTGGGGACAGGCGCCGTACTGGGGTTGGCCCCAGCATTTT. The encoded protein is CCVWGQAPYWGWPQHF.

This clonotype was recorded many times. The CDR3 spells CASSQWAAGEDTQYF. In DNA form, the CDR3 reads TGCGCCAGCAGCCAATGGGCGGCGGGAGAGGATACGCAGTATTTT. The genes are TRBV4-3 and TRBJ2-3, with 7 bases that match TRBD2. CDR1 and CDR2 (germline): LGHNA, YSLEER. Germline trimming cut 2 bases from V and 6 bases from J; bases unmatched to any gene: 8. This CDR3 is 15 amino acids long.

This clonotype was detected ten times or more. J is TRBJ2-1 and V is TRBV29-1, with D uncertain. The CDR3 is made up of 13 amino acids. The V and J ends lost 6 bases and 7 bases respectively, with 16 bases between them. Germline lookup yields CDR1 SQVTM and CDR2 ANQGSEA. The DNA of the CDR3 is TGCAGCGTCACGTGGGGTGGTTCGAATGAGCAGTTCTTC. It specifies CSVTWGGSNEQFF.

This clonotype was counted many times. CDR3 nucleotides: TGTGCCAGCAGCTTGGCAGGGACAGTCTACGAGCAGTACTTC. Its protein is CASSLAGTVYEQYF. The chain links TRBV7-9 to TRBJ2-7; TRBD1 aligns across 7 bases. Germline V gene sequence: CDR1 SEHNR, CDR2 FQNEAQ (reference sequence). The CDR3 extends over 14 amino acids. The V gene end was trimmed by 3 bases and the J gene end by 3 bases; junction bases not matched to a gene: 5.

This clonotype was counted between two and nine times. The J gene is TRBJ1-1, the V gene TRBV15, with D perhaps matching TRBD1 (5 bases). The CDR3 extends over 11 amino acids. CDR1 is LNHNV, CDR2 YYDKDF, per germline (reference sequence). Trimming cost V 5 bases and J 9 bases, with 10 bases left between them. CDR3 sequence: CATSSGTQAFF. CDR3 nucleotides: TGTGCCACCAGCTCGGGGACCCAAGCTTTCTTT.